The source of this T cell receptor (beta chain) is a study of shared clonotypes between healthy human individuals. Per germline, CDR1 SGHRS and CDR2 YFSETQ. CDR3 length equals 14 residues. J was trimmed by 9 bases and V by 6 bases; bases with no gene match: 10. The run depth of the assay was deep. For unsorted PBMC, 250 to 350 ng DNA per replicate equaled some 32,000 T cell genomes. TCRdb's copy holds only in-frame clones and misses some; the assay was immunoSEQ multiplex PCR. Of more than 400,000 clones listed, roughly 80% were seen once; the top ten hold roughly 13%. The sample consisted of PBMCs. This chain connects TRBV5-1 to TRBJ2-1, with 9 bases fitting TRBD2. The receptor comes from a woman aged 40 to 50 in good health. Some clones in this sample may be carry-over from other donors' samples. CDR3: CASKLAGLYSEQFF. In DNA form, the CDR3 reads TGCGCCAGCAAGCTAGCGGGACTGTATAGTGAGCAGTTCTTC.